Shown below are 31 T cell receptor beta chains from a single sample sequenced in a study of HIV-infected patients and healthy controls. Alpha and beta constant-region primers primed reverse transcription of about 500 ng RNA. Separate chain-specific third strand synthesis with multiplexing indices produced the alpha and beta libraries. Each CDR3 protein gets one entry after TCRdb re-called the 5' RACE reads with MiXCR. The sample has around 19,000 distinct CDR3 sequences; over 7% are singletons. All unsorted peripheral T cells were captured because whole blood was used without fractionation. The specimen was blood. The receptors were gathered from an adult in good health.

By sample fraction, this clonotype is medium-sized. This chain uses TRBV5-1 with TRBJ2-3, with D possibly being TRBD2 (6 bases). The CDR3 length is 15 residues. Germline values: CDR1 SGHRS, CDR2 YFSETQ. Deletions cut 0 bases from V and 0 bases from J, with 8 bases between. The CDR3 here is CASSLAGTSTDTQYF. In nucleotides, the CDR3 is TGCGCCAGCAGCTTGGCGGGGACTAGCACAGATACGCAGTATTTT.

This clonotype has only a few counts. V and J are TRBV29-1 and TRBJ1-1; 7 nucleotides match TRBD1. This CDR3 has 13 residues. V gave up 6 bases and J gave up 4 bases; unmatched junction bases: 8. Germline V CDR1 and CDR2: SQVTM, ANQGSEA. The CDR3 DNA reads as TGCAGCGTAGTGACAGGGAGTTCCACTGAAGCTTTCTTT. Residues: CSVVTGSSTEAFF.

This chain links TRBV20-1 with TRBJ2-3; the match to TRBD1 covers 9 bases. The trim removed 7 bases at V and 6 bases at J, leaving 14 bases unmatched. This CDR3 is built from 15 residues. CDR1 is DFQATT, CDR2 SNEGSKA, per germline (reference sequence). The CDR3 DNA reads as TGCAGTGGCCGAGGGGGGGACAGGGACCGGGATACGCAGTATTTT. It is translated as CSGRGGDRDRDTQYF.

This chain uses TRBV19 with TRBJ2-6; 9 bases are shared with TRBD1. This CDR3 comprises 17 residues. Germline V gene sequence: CDR1 LNHDA, CDR2 SQIVND (reference sequence). V shed 6 bases, J shed 4 bases, and the junction held 10 bases outside the gene matches. The CDR3: CASSPSRTGVGANVLTF. For the CDR3, the DNA is TGTGCCAGTAGCCCCTCTCGGACAGGGGTCGGGGCCAACGTCCTGACTTTC.

This clonotype was seen at least ten times. The J gene is TRBJ1-1, the V gene TRBV6-2 or TRBV6-3; D call uncertain. This CDR3 is 12 amino acids long. V lost 7 bases to trimming and J lost 4 bases, with 10 bases between them. The germline V gene encodes CDR1 MNHEY and CDR2 SVGEGT. The chain's CDR3 is CASTHLGTEAFF. In DNA form, the CDR3 reads TGTGCCAGCACCCACCTGGGCACTGAAGCTTTCTTT.

This CDR3 reads CASSLGQPNTEAFF. The CDR3 DNA is TGTGCCAGCAGCTTAGGACAGCCCAACACTGAAGCTTTCTTT. This chain links TRBV7-3 with TRBJ1-1; possible D gene TRBD1, 6 bases. The V end lost 2 bases, the J end lost 2 bases, and 9 bases lay between the germline ends. The CDR3 runs 14 residues. From germline, CDR1 is SGHTA and CDR2 FQGTGA.

By share, this clonotype counts as medium-sized. The V and J genes are TRBV2 and TRBJ2-1; D call uncertain. This CDR3 has 11 residues. Trimming left V 4 bases short and J 10 bases short, with 8 bases between. CDR1 and CDR2 from the germline V gene are SNHLY and FYNNEI. The CDR3 loop is CASSVSPEQFF. The CDR3 bases are TGTGCCAGCAGTGTTAGTCCCGAGCAGTTCTTC.

At least ten counts were recorded for this clonotype. This sequence joins TRBV7-3 and TRBJ2-1; 9 bases align to TRBD2. The germline V gene has CDR1 SGHTA and CDR2 FQGTGA. With V trimmed by 5 bases and J by 8 bases, 10 bases remained unmatched. The CDR3 spans 15 residues. The CDR3 sequence is CASSPRLAGFYEQFF. The CDR3, as DNA: TGTGCCAGCAGCCCCAGGCTAGCGGGATTTTATGAGCAGTTCTTC.

On this clonotype: Germline and junction disagree at one end, which may indicate a read error. The chain has TRBV30 and TRBJ2-7, with 7 bases lining up with TRBD1. Per the germline V gene, CDR1 is GTSNPN and CDR2 is SVGIG (reference sequence). This CDR3 contains 12 residues. CDR3 in amino acids: CAWSGDRAERYF. DNA of the CDR3: TGTGCCTGGAGTGGAGACAGGGCCGAGCGGTACTTC.

This clonotype is labeled as medium-sized. The chain combines TRBV7-9 with TRBJ2-3; unclear D gene. Trimming removed 3 bases from V and 5 bases from J, with 6 bases in between. Germline CDR1 reads SEHNR; CDR2 reads FQNEAQ (reference sequence). This CDR3 spans 12 amino acids. For the CDR3, the DNA is TGTGCCAGCAGCTTCATGGTAGATACGCAGTATTTT. Its protein product is CASSFMVDTQYF. The variable domain in full, completed from reference TRBV7-9 and TRBJ2-3, reads DTGVSQNPRHKITKRGQNVTFRCDPISEHNRLYWYRQTLGQGPEFLTYFQNEAQLEKSRLLSDRFSAERPKGSFSTLEIQRTEQGDSAMYLCASSFMVDTQYFGPGTRLTVL.

Ten or more counts support this clonotype. The chain employs TRBV15 and TRBJ2-2; D tentatively reads TRBD1 or TRBD2 (5 bases each). CDR1 is LNHNV and CDR2 is YYDKDF in the germline V gene (reference sequence). This CDR3 comprises 16 residues. V shed 4 bases and J shed 1 base, with 13 bases lying between them. This chain's CDR3 is CATSTLQEENTGELFF. In nucleotides, the CDR3 is TGTGCCACCAGCACGCTACAGGAGGAGAACACCGGGGAGCTGTTTTTT.

This clonotype appeared a few times. V is TRBV10-3 and J is TRBJ2-3; D perhaps matches TRBD1 (5 bases). Germline-derived CDR1 and CDR2 are ENHRY and SYGVKD. This CDR3 is 14 amino acids long. Trimming took 10 bases from V and 4 from J, leaving 18 bases between them. The CDR3, as DNA: TGTGCCACCTTAGGTAGCCAGGGCCCAGATACGCAGTATTTT. Its translation is CATLGSQGPDTQYF.

This clonotype was found many times. The DNA of the CDR3 is TGCAGTGCTAGCAGCCACGCCGGGGAGACCCAGTACTTC. It specifies CSASSHAGETQYF. This sequence joins TRBV20-1 and TRBJ2-5; D gene ambiguous. With 3 bases removed from V and 5 bases from J, the gap between germline ends came to 13 bases. Germline CDR1 and CDR2: DFQATT and SNEGSKA (reference sequence). CDR3 length: 13 residues.

This clonotype was found many times. V usage is TRBV5-3 and J usage is TRBJ2-2; D gene uncertain. TRBV5-3 is reported as an ORF; its role is uncertain. V gave up 4 bases and J gave up 3 bases, with 10 bases separating them. This CDR3 spans 14 amino acids. CDR3 DNA: TGTGCCAGAAGCGGCAGGAACGACACCGGGGAGCTGTTTTTT. Its protein is CARSGRNDTGELFF.

This clonotype is medium-sized (0.01 to 0.1%) within its sample. This sequence joins TRBV14 and TRBJ1-5; D gene unclear. Germline loops: CDR1 SGHDN, CDR2 FVKESK. The CDR3 totals 12 residues. V was shortened by 0 bases and J by 10 bases, with 7 bases between the two germline ends. For the CDR3, the DNA is TGTGCCAGCAGCCAAGATCTCGGACCCCAGCATTTT. This sequence encodes CASSQDLGPQHF.

This clonotype was counted ten times or more. This chain uses TRBV28 with TRBJ2-7; TRBD2 matches at 12 bases. The CDR3 length is 14 residues. The germline gives CDR1 MDHEN, CDR2 SYDVKM. With V trimmed by 6 bases and J by 2 bases, 2 bases remained unmatched. The CDR3 region is CASRGTSGPYEQYF. CDR3 DNA: TGTGCCAGCAGGGGGACTAGCGGGCCCTACGAGCAGTACTTC. The full variable domain, with the rest looked up from reference TRBV28 and TRBJ2-7, is DVKVTQSSRYLVKRTGEKVFLECVQDMDHENMFWYRQDPGLGLRLIYFSYDVKMKEKGDIPEGYSVSREKKERFSLILESASTNQTSMYLCASRGTSGPYEQYFGPGTRLTVT.

The V call is TRBV2, the J call TRBJ1-2, with a tentative D call TRBD1 (5 bases). V was shortened by 3 bases and J by 0 bases, with 8 bases between the two germline ends. CDR1 is SNHLY and CDR2 is FYNNEI in the germline V gene. This CDR3 comprises 14 residues. The chain's CDR3 is CASSEEQANYGYTF. For the CDR3, the DNA is TGTGCCAGCAGTGAGGAACAGGCTAACTATGGCTACACCTTC. Based on the CDR3 plus reference TRBV2 and TRBJ1-2, the full variable domain is EPEVTQTPSHQVTQMGQEVILRCVPISNHLYFYWYRQILGQKVEFLVSFYNNEISEKSEIFDDQFSVERPDGSNFTLKIRSTKLEDSAMYFCASSEEQANYGYTFGSGTRLTVV.

There are many counts of this clonotype. The chain links TRBV5-1 to TRBJ2-1; TRBD1 agrees at 8 bases. CDR1 and CDR2 from the germline V gene are SGHRS and YFSETQ. The ends lost 4 bases at V and 4 bases at J; junction bases unmatched: 7. CDR3 size: 15 residues. The CDR3 here is CASSLRQGSYNEQFF. Here the CDR3 DNA reads TGCGCCAGCAGCCTCCGACAGGGGTCATACAATGAGCAGTTCTTC.

This clonotype was seen a handful of times. The rearrangement joins TRBV29-1 to TRBJ1-5, with D hard to call. CDR1 is SQVTM and CDR2 is ANQGSEA in the germline V gene. The CDR3 has 13 residues. Deletions cut 0 bases from V and 6 bases from J, with 9 bases between. CDR3 region: CSVEDPVGQPQHF. For the CDR3, the DNA is TGCAGCGTTGAAGATCCTGTTGGTCAGCCCCAGCATTTT.

Many counts were recorded for this clonotype. The genes are TRBV29-1 and TRBJ2-1; 12 bases match TRBD1. The CDR3 consists of 16 residues. V shed 4 bases and J 7 bases; nucleotides not matched to a gene: 11. In germline, CDR1 is SQVTM, CDR2 ANQGSEA. The CDR3 DNA reads TGCAGCGTTGGAATTCCGGGACAGGGGGCGCGGAATGAGCAGTTCTTC. Translating gives CSVGIPGQGARNEQFF.

This clonotype has at least ten counts. This chain joins TRBV4-2 and TRBJ2-1, with D perhaps assigned TRBD1 or TRBD2 (5 bases each). The V gene's germline CDR1 is LGHNA and CDR2 YNFKEQ. Trimming took off 1 base at V and 6 bases at J, with 7 bases between the two ends. The CDR3 has 13 residues. CDR3 bases: TGTGCCAGCAGCCAAGCTGGGGGCAATGAGCAGTTCTTC. Protein sequence: CASSQAGGNEQFF.

This clonotype has at least ten counts. V is TRBV5-1 and J is TRBJ1-2; D is ambiguous. This CDR3 is 14 amino acids long. V lost 0 bases and J 4 bases, leaving 10 bases between the germline ends. Germline-derived CDR1 and CDR2 are SGHRS and YFSETQ. The CDR3 loop reads CASSLEQKGYGYTF. The CDR3 bases are TGCGCCAGCAGCTTGGAACAGAAAGGCTATGGCTACACCTTC.

This clonotype was detected many times. This sequence joins TRBV12-3 or TRBV12-4 and TRBJ1-3; no clear D gene. CDR3 size: 11 residues. CDR3 residues: CAVERESTIYF. CDR3 nucleotide sequence: TGTGCTGTGGAGCGGGAAAGTACCATATATTTT.

J is TRBJ2-1 and V is TRBV20-1; no reliable D call. CDR3 length: 13 residues. Germline V CDR1 and CDR2: DFQATT, SNEGSKA (reference sequence). Trimming cost V 0 bases and J 4 bases, with 7 bases left between them. The CDR3 here is CSARDNLYNEQFF. CDR3 DNA: TGCAGTGCTAGAGATAACTTATACAATGAGCAGTTCTTC.

This clonotype was observed many times. The chain employs TRBV29-1 and TRBJ1-1; D possibly corresponds to TRBD1 (5 bases). Trimming took off 1 base at V and 4 bases at J, with 7 bases between the two ends. CDR1 SQVTM and CDR2 ANQGSEA come from the germline V gene. This CDR3 has 12 amino acids. The CDR3 DNA sequence: TGCAGCGTTGAAGGGCAGGGCACTGAAGCTTTCTTT. Its translation is CSVEGQGTEAFF.

This clonotype showed up many times. The chain combines TRBV19 with TRBJ1-5; TRBD1 matches at 9 bases. V lost 7 bases to trimming and J lost 6 bases; unmatched junction nucleotides: 13. The CDR3 totals 16 residues. Looked up from germline, CDR1 is LNHDA and CDR2 is SQIVND (reference sequence). This chain's CDR3 is CASTYGGQGLGQPQHF. CDR3 bases: TGTGCCAGTACCTATGGGGGACAGGGACTAGGTCAGCCCCAGCATTTT.

In its sample, this clonotype was seen many times. The chain is built from TRBV18 and TRBJ1-2; D may be TRBD1 (5 bases). The CDR3 is made up of 14 amino acids. Germline assignment: CDR1 KGHSH and CDR2 LQKENI. The ends were cut back, 0 bases at V and 8 bases at J, with 13 bases in the middle. CDR3 coding DNA: TGTGCCAGCTCACCACCGGGGTTGGGGGAAGGCTACACCTTC. This translates into CASSPPGLGEGYTF.

The chain combines TRBV7-9 with TRBJ1-1; no definite D call. V was pared by 5 bases and J by 4 bases, with 11 bases between. This CDR3 contains 13 residues. The germline V gene has CDR1 SEHNR and CDR2 FQNEAQ (reference sequence). The CDR3 sequence is CASSARHATEAFF. CDR3 in DNA: TGTGCCAGCAGCGCCCGACATGCCACTGAAGCTTTCTTT.

This clonotype was counted ten times or more. The genes are TRBV6-1 and TRBJ2-3; 9 bases line up with TRBD2. Germline assignment: CDR1 MNHNS and CDR2 SASEGT. The CDR3 extends over 14 amino acids. The J segment lost 2 bases and the V segment lost 8 bases, leaving 5 bases of the junction unmatched. As DNA, the CDR3 is TGTGCCAGCGGGGTAGCGGGAGCCACAGATACGCAGTATTTT. It yields the protein CASGVAGATDTQYF.

Many counts were recorded for this clonotype. The chain employs TRBV5-1 and TRBJ2-3, with D possibly matching TRBD1 (6 bases). CDR1 and CDR2 from the germline V gene are SGHRS and YFSETQ. The CDR3 length is 14 residues. Between the trimmed V and J ends, which lost 5 bases and 0 bases, there was a span of 10 bases. CDR3 residues: CASRPDRSTDTQYF. Here the CDR3 DNA reads TGCGCCAGCAGACCGGACAGAAGCACAGATACGCAGTATTTT.

Relative to its sample, this clonotype is medium-sized. The chain is built from TRBV27 and TRBJ1-5, with D perhaps matching TRBD1 (6 bases). The CDR3 has 15 residues. CDR1 MNHEY and CDR2 SMNVEV come from the germline V gene (reference sequence). Trimming took off 1 base at V and 4 bases at J, with 11 bases between the two ends. The CDR3 sequence: CASSLLGGSNQPQHF. The CDR3 DNA reads as TGTGCCAGCAGTTTATTAGGGGGATCTAATCAGCCCCAGCATTTT.